This TCR beta chain was retrieved from a study of T cell responses to AZD1222 COVID-19 vaccine. Profiled with immunoSEQ multiplex PCR; TCRdb holds only in-frame clones, not every one. This table has about 170,000 clones, approximately 95% appearing once. The CDR3 is 15 residues long. Per germline, CDR1 SGHAT and CDR2 FQNNGV. V lost 3 bases, J lost 4 bases, and 7 bases stayed unmatched. The sample consisted of peripheral blood, taken on day 0 of AZD1222 vaccination. This sequence joins TRBV11-2 and TRBJ2-5, with 8 bases identical to TRBD1. The TCR comes from an adult in good health. DNA of the CDR3: TGTGCCAGCAGCTTGAACGGACAGGGCCCAGAGACCCAGTACTTC. Translated, it gives CASSLNGQGPETQYF.